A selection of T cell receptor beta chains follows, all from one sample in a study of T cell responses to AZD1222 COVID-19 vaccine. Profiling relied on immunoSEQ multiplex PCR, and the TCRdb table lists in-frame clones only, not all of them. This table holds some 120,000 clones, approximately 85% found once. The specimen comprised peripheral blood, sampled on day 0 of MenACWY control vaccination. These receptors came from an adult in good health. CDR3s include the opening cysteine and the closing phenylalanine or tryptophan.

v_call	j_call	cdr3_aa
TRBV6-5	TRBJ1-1	CASSYSGKGTEAFF
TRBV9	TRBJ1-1	CASSVAPGGPTEAFF
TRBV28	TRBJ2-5	CASSLFTGGRQETQYF
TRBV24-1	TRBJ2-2	CATSDLAGGRPGELFF
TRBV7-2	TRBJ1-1	CASIEGRANTEAFF
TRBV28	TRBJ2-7	CASSLARQGSYEQYF
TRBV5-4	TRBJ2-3	CASSLAGLTDTQYF
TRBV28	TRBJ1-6	CASSFSNSPLHF
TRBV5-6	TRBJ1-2	CASSLAGTKANYGYTF
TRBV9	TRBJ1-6	CASTRGDFTGNSPLHF
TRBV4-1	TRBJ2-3	CASSQAWTGHTDTQYF
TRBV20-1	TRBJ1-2	CSAKGAGGYTF
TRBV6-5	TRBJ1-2	CASSSPGQGADGYTF
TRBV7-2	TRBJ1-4	CASSLRESTNEKLFF
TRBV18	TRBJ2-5	CASSPGQGRRETQYF
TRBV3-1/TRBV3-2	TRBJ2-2	CASSQESMGFGELFF
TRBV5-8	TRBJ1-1	CASSTRQGSMNTEAFF
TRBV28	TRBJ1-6	CASILGQGSSYNSPLHF
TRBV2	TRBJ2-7	CASSSGTGYYEQYF
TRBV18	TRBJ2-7	CASSPGHEQYF
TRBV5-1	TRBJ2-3	CASSLGGRDPDTQYF
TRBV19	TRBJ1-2	CASSPGRINYGYTF
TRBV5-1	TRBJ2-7	CASSTYRGGEPYEQYF
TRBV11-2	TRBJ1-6	CASTPQGQGGGSPLHF
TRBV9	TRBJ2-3	CASSVGLAVSSTDTQYF
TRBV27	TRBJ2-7	CASSSRPAREQYF
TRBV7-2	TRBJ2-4	CASSLLPQTKNIQYF
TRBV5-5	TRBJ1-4	CASSLLGGVTGEKLFF
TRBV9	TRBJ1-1	CASSPFRDSLTEAFF
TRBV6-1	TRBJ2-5	CASSEMVGAQETQYF
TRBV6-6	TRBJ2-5	CASSRDGSQETQYF
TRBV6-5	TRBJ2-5	CASRTRDRAGETQYF
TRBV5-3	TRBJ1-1	CARSPRGGEDTEAFF
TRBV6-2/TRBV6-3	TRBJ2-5	CASSYRSGGARETQYF
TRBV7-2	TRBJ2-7	CASSRPSRDSASYEQYF
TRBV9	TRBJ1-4	CASGGTREKLFF
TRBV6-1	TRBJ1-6	CASSEWATYNSPLHF
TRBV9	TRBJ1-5	CASSVGVSWPQHF
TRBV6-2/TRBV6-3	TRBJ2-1	CASSLPNNEQFF
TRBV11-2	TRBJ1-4	CASSLTPDRFKLFF
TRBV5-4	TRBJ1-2	CASSLQGYGYTF
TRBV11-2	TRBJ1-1	CASSLRVVRNTEAFF
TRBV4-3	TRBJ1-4	CASSQDIGNEKLFF
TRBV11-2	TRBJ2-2	CASSFGRYTGELFF
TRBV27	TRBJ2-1	CASRKMAGDYNEQFF
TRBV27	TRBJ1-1	CASSLWLGQGMDEAFF
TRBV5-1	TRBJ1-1	CASSYTGVKGTEAFF
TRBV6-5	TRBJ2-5	CASSYSVGAEETQYF
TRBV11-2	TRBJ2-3	CASSVRLAGLGGGTDTQYF
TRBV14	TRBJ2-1	CASSREGGWNNEQFF
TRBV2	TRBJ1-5	CASSVGNNQPQHF
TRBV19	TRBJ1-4	CASSIDPIAEKLFF
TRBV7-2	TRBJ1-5	CASSLERAAGGFQPQHF